This T cell receptor (beta chain) appears in the sequencing data of a study of blood T cell repertoires in COVID-19 (dated by TCRdb to 2020 to 2021). Concerning the study at large: Collaborator samples came from the United States, Italy and Spain and covered acute and convalescent phases of COVID-19. The dataset comprised deeply sampled blood TCRbeta repertoires from subjects exposed to, actively infected with, or recovered from COVID-19. Nearly every sample came with metadata listing a de-identified subject ID, COVID-19 status, age in years and sex. The repertoires were made available in a free public database intended to serve as a resource for research on the immune response to SARS-CoV-2. HLA class I and class II types, where available, came from metadata supplied by the sample provider rather than from assay-based typing. The material from the prospective study consisted of cDNA or gDNA derived from T cells, B-cell-depleted T cells, or PBMCs. Samples came from the ongoing ImmuneRACE study (first 160 participants) plus 1,254 subjects from 6 global collaborators. Study-wide findings and limitations: Clinical and demographic metadata were provided uncurated, with the amount varying by source and participant.

Note on this clone: Its antigen has not been determined. The sample holds no much larger clone one base away, and base qualities are not on file.

TCRbeta CDR3 regions were amplified from genomic DNA by means of the immunoSEQ Assay, a bias-controlled multiplex PCR. In the paper's pipeline: The number of nucleated cells in each sample was estimated from the amplification of reference gene primers within the assay. Sequence reads were collapsed and filtered to measure the absolute abundance of every unique TCRbeta CDR3 rearrangement. For each sample, productive Simpson clonality was calculated by taking the square root of Simpson's diversity index across productive rearrangements. Held by TCRdb, this immuneACCESS table contains in-frame sequences only and omits some clones. Under half of the omission traces to an unresolved V gene where checked; the cause of the rest is unknown. V, J and clone size derive from that table, while D and trimming were established from the DNA sequence. Here the sample has 78,000 or so clones; almost 85% occur a single time. The ten largest clones add up to roughly 12% of the sample.

The germline V gene (reference sequence) supplies CDR1 SGHKS and CDR2 YYEKEE. From cysteine to phenylalanine, the CDR3 is 14 amino acids long. Left in the record is the CDR3 DNA by itself, 42 bases read in frame from the first base. The germline V and J ends show losses of 4 bases and 4 bases respectively, and no gene match explains 5 bases of the junction. Each collaborating institution followed its own protocols to collect whole blood in K2EDTA tubes. Collaborator samples were shipped for TCRbeta analysis as frozen whole blood, isolated PBMCs, or DNA extracted from either sample type. Sequenced sample: peripheral blood. The V and J segments used are TRBV5-5 and TRBJ1-2; 9 junctional bases match TRBD1. The TCR comes from a man older than 75 with acute or convalescent COVID-19. The sequenced DNA is TGTGCCAGCAGCCCGGGACAGGGCGCCTATGGCTACACCTTC. Translated, it gives CASSPGQGAYGYTF. The CDR3, completed at both ends by the reference TRBV5-5 and TRBJ1-2 genes, gives the full variable domain DAGVTQSPTHLIKTRGQQVTLRCSPISGHKSVSWYQQVLGQGPQFIFQYYEKEERGRGNFPDRFSARQFPNYSSELNVNALLLGDSALYLCASSPGQGAYGYTFGSGTRLTVV.